Listed here is a single T cell receptor beta chain. What it binds is not known. The data originate from a study of CD4 T cells in relation to SARS-CoV-2 and coronaviruses. About the research overall: TCR beta CDR3s were sequenced after 10-day antigen culture of PBMCs. Crossreactive spike epitopes shared across donors were mapped to their HLA restriction.

TCRdb keeps only in-frame clones here, not all; method: immunoSEQ multiplex PCR. The data hold 15,000 to 20,000 clones, with roughly 77% observed a single time. The unexposed donors gave CD4+ T cells in about 2011-2019, prior to COVID-19. The cells were cultured for over eight days before CD4+ T cells were isolated. Cells permitting, SARS-CoV-2 S/N and four cold-coronavirus spikes were tested on unexposed-donor CD4+ T cells. The CDR3 spans 13 residues. Germline CDR1 SGHVS, CDR2 FNYEAQ. Trimming left V 8 bases short and J 2 bases short, with 13 bases between. Study outcomes and limitations: About 65% of donors had memory CD4+ clonotypes crossrecognizing SARS-CoV-2 and common cold coronavirus spike.

This rearrangement joins TRBV7-6 to TRBJ2-7; TRBD1 or TRBD2 may be the D gene (5 bases each). The sequencing input was CD4+ T cells from PBMCs, cultured in vitro. The source of this sequence is a human donor in good health. CDR3 in DNA: TGTGCCAGCGCCCGAGGGGCCCCCTACGAGCAGTACTTC. Its translation: CASARGAPYEQYF.